The sequence of this T cell receptor beta chain was determined in a study of cytomegalovirus exposure and HLA in healthy donors. Whole-study results and caveats: In vitro experiments confirmed that three CMV-associated chains were specific for CMV antigens.

As concerns this clone: The target antigen is unknown. A junction end diverges from the germline sequence, so it may reflect a read error.

Researchers ran the PCR with 60 Vbeta and 13 Jbeta primers. In the authors' workflow: Roughly 80 million unique TCR beta chains, roughly 11 million shared, were counted in a later analysis. The table came from immunoSEQ multiplex PCR; TCRdb's copy has only in-frame clones and leaves some out. The DNA gave D and trimming, while V, J and clone size come from that table. Altogether some 160,000 clones are present, approximately 80% being singletons, with the ten largest covering 1.6%. The germline CDR1 and CDR2 sequences are SGHRS and YFSETQ. There are 14 residues in the CDR3. The V call is TRBV5-1, the J call TRBJ1-2; TRBD1 agrees at 9 bases. The clonotype originates from a woman in her thirties in good health and CMV-seronegative. The sequencing input was PBMCs. CDR3 in amino acids: CASSLARDREGCTF. The CDR3, as DNA: TGCGCCAGCAGCTTGGCTAGGGACAGGGAGGGCTGCACCTTC.